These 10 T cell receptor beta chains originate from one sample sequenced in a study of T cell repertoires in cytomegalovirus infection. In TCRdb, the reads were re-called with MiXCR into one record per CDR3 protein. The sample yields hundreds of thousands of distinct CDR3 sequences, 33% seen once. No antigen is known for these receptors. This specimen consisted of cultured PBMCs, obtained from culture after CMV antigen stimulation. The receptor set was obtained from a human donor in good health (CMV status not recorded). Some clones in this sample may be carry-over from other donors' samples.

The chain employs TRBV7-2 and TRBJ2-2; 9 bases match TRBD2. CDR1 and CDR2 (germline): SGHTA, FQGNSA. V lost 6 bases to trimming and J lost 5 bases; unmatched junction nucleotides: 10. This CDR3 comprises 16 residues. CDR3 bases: TGTGCCAGCAGTCCGGGGGGGACTAGCTATACCGGGGAGCTGTTTTTT. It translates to CASSPGGTSYTGELFF.

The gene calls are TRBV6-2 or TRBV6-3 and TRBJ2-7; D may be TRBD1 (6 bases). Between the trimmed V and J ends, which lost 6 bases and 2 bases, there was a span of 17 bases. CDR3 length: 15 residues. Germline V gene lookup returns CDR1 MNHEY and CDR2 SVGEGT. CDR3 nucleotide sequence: TGTGCCAGCAGATCGGACAGAACCGTAACCTACGAGCAGTACTTC. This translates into CASRSDRTVTYEQYF.

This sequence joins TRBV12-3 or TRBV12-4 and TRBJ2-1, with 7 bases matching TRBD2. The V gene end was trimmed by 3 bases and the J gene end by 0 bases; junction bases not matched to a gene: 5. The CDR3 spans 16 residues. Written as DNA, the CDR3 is TGTGCCAGCAGTTTCCCACTAGCGCTCTCCTACAATGAGCAGTTCTTC. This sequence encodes CASSFPLALSYNEQFF.

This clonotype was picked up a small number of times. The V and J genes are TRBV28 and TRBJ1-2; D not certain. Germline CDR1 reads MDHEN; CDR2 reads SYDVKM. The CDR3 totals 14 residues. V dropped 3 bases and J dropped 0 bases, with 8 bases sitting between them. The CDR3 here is CASSFGKSNYGYTF. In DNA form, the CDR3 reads TGTGCCAGCAGTTTCGGCAAGTCTAACTATGGCTACACCTTC.

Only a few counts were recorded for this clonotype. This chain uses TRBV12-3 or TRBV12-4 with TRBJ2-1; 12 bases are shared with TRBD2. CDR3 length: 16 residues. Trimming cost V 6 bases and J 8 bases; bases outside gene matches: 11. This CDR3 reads CASRPGTSGLLHEQFF. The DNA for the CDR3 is TGTGCCAGCAGACCAGGGACTAGCGGGTTGCTCCATGAGCAGTTCTTC.

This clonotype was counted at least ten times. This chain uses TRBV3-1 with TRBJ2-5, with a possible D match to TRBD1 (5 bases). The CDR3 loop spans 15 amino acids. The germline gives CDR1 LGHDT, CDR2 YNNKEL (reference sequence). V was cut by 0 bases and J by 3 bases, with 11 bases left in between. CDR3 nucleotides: TGTGCCAGCAGCCAAGACTGGACACGCAAAGAGACCCAGTACTTC. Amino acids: CASSQDWTRKETQYF.

This CDR3 reads CASSERTGAGVYGYTF. In DNA, the CDR3 is TGTGCCAGCAGTGAAAGAACAGGGGCAGGGGTCTATGGCTACACCTTC. This chain connects TRBV6-2 or TRBV6-3 to TRBJ1-2; 7 bases fit TRBD1. The CDR3 is made up of 16 amino acids. Germline-derived CDR1 and CDR2 are MNHEY and SVGEGT. V gave up 5 bases and J gave up 4 bases; unmatched junction bases: 13.

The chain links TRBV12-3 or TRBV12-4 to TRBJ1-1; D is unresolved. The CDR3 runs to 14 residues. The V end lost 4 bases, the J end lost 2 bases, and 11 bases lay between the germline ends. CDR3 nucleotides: TGTGCCAGCAGTTACATACAGCTCAACACTGAAGCTTTCTTT. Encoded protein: CASSYIQLNTEAFF.

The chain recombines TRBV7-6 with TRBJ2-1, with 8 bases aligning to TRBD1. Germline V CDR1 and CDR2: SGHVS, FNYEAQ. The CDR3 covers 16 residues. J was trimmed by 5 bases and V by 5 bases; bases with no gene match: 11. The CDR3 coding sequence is TGTGCCAGCAGCCGAACCCGGGACAGGATCAACAATGAGCAGTTCTTC. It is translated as CASSRTRDRINNEQFF.

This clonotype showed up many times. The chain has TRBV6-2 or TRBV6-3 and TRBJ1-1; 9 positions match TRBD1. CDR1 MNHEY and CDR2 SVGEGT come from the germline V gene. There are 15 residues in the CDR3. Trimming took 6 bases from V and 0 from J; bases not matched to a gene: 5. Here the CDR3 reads CASSGTGYLNTEAFF. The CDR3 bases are TGTGCCAGCAGCGGGACAGGGTACCTGAACACTGAAGCTTTCTTT.